Listed below are T cell receptor beta chains from one sample, sequenced in a study of blood T cell repertoires in COVID-19. Only in-frame clones appear in the TCRdb table, and some are missing; sequencing was by immunoSEQ multiplex PCR. Among over 55,000 clones, 84% were seen once, and the ten largest hold 7.5% to 9.5%. The sequenced material came from peripheral blood. These receptors all come from a middle-aged man with active COVID-19. Both conserved end residues are part of each CDR3. The D gene is left open where the match is weak. Expanded clones get a size class; other rows say once, few or many, or leave the size out.

abundance,j_gene,d_gene,v_gene,CDR3aa,CDR3nt
.,TRBJ1-1,.,TRBV18,CASSPRPGEAFF,TGTGCCAGCTCACCGAGGCCCGGTGAAGCTTTCTTT
once,TRBJ1-1,.,TRBV5-5,CASSFGVQRTAAFF,TGTGCCAGCAGCTTCGGGGTCCAACGCACTGCAGCTTTCTTT
few,TRBJ2-7,.,TRBV18,CASSVQGYEQYF,TGTGCCAGCTCCGTACAGGGCTACGAGCAGTACTTC
.,TRBJ2-7,.,TRBV2,CASSGLGAAEQYF,TGTGCCAGCAGTGGTTTGGGGGCCGCCGAGCAGTACTTC
.,TRBJ1-2,.,TRBV6-1,CASSEGGYGSRYTF,TGTGCCAGCAGTGAAGGTGGTTACGGTTCTCGCTACACCTTC
.,TRBJ1-2,TRBD1,TRBV2,CASRRGYGTGIRGYTF,TGTGCCAGCAGACGAGGGTACGGGACAGGGATCCGTGGCTACACCTTC
.,TRBJ2-1,TRBD2,TRBV2,CASSRLAGGYNEQFF,TGTGCCAGCAGTAGACTAGCGGGAGGCTACAATGAGCAGTTCTTC
.,TRBJ2-5,.,TRBV7-2,CASSPLSNSAETQYF,TGTGCCAGCAGCCCTCTGTCCAATAGCGCGGAGACCCAGTACTTC
.,TRBJ2-1,.,TRBV7-9,CASSLVLEQDEQFF,TGTGCCAGCAGCTTAGTACTTGAGCAGGATGAGCAGTTCTTC
.,TRBJ2-1,.,TRBV7-6,CASSLEAVPYNEQFF,TGTGCCAGCAGCCTAGAAGCGGTACCCTACAATGAGCAGTTCTTC
.,TRBJ2-7,TRBD2,TRBV15,CATSRKTSGYYEQYF,TGTGCCACCAGCAGGAAGACTAGCGGATACTACGAGCAGTACTTC
.,TRBJ1-6,TRBD1,TRBV19,CASSTTGGARNSPLHF,TGTGCCAGTAGTACCACAGGGGGCGCGCGGAATTCACCCCTCCACTTT
.,TRBJ1-4,TRBD1,TRBV2,CASSPQGASEKLFF,TGTGCCAGCAGTCCACAGGGGGCATCGGAAAAACTGTTTTTT
.,TRBJ2-1,TRBD2,TRBV7-2,CASSLGFSGYYNEQFF,TGTGCCAGCAGCTTAGGTTTTAGCGGGTACTACAATGAGCAGTTCTTC
once,TRBJ2-1,TRBD1,TRBV4-2,CASSPVGGHEQFF,TGTGCCAGCAGCCCAGTAGGGGGCCATGAGCAGTTCTTC
.,TRBJ1-1,TRBD1,TRBV19,CASTPTSTDREAFF,TGTGCCAGTACCCCCACATCGACGGACAGGGAAGCTTTCTTT
.,TRBJ2-7,TRBD1,TRBV6-6,CASSRSGTGFSYEQYF,TGTGCCAGCAGTCGATCCGGGACAGGGTTCTCCTACGAGCAGTACTTC
once,TRBJ2-3,.,TRBV4-3,CASSPKTGDTQYF,TGCGCCAGCAGCCCCAAGACGGGGGATACGCAGTATTTT
.,TRBJ2-2,TRBD2,TRBV7-2,CASSSGLAGITGELFF,TGTGCCAGCAGCTCGGGACTAGCGGGGATCACCGGGGAGCTGTTTTTT
.,TRBJ1-1,TRBD1,TRBV4-2,CASSQSGTGQTEAFF,TGTGCCAGCAGCCAATCGGGGACAGGGCAGACTGAAGCTTTCTTT